Sequencing of this T cell receptor beta chain was carried out in a study of beta chain features in type 1 diabetes. Study conclusions and caveats: An over-representation of cells with high TCR expression could result from cDNA sequencing. Patients showed naive, central memory and Treg TCRB repertoires that appeared more similar than those of healthy donors. TCRB CDR3s were moderately but significantly shorter in Type 1 diabetes patients in all four CD4+ subsets.

One heparinised draw, averaging around 120 mL, was taken per donor. Sorting based on CD45RO/CCR7/CD25/CD127/CD95/CD27 separated CD4+ naive, central memory, regulatory and stem cell-like memory cells. This clone was seen once. Its antigen is unknown. The investigators reverse transcribed all of the isolated RNA, so they sequenced expressed TCRB transcripts. TCRdb's table, derived via immunoSEQ multiplex PCR, lists solely in-frame clones and lacks some. The sample consists of roughly 50,000 clones, about 47% of them appearing once. There are 15 residues in the CDR3. Germline V CDR1 and CDR2: SGHNT, YYREEE (reference sequence). V lost 4 bases to trimming and J lost 6 bases; unmatched junction nucleotides: 13.

The sequence was obtained from a woman aged 40 to 55 with type 1 diabetes. Sequences were obtained from Tregs from blood. The rearrangement links TRBV5-4 to TRBJ2-7; 7 bases match TRBD2. The CDR3 coding sequence is TGTGCCAGCAGCCTGGGCGGGAGACTACTTCTCGAGCAGTACTTC. It codes for CASSLGGRLLLEQYF.